The following is a TCR beta chain sequence with its context. The data were obtained in a study of T cells expressing NK-cell markers. Study-level information: CD3+CD56+NKG2C+, CD3+CD56+NKG2C- and CD3+CD56-NKG2C+ T cells, once sorted, supplied the TCR beta repertoires.

Reanalyzing the 5' RACE reads, TCRdb keeps one entry per CDR3 protein, without DNA. This sample's table has 550,000 or so distinct CDR3 sequences. Per germline, CDR1 DFQATT and CDR2 SNEGSKA (reference sequence). This CDR3 is built from 15 residues. The material sequenced was blood T cells: a sorted CD56 or NKG2C T cell subset, CD4+ or CD8+ T cells, or bulk PBMC T cells (not recorded which). The clonotype comes from a man younger than 35 in good health. The chain employs TRBV20-1 and TRBJ2-1; with no DNA, the TCRdb D assignment of TRBD2 cannot be verified. The CDR3 sequence: CSASGAGGLHNEQFF.